The clone carrying this TCR beta chain has a handful of counts. Its antigen is still unknown. The source of the sample is a study of cytomegalovirus exposure and HLA in healthy donors. Overall study results and limits: Both high specificity and high sensitivity reportedly marked the classifier's diagnosis of cytomegalovirus status. An ancestry cluster, one associated with Asian ancestry, reportedly showed fewer N-insertions than the 666-donor mean in a later analysis.

The PCR contained 60 Vbeta and 13 Jbeta primers. The protocol was immunoSEQ multiplex PCR, while the TCRdb copy is restricted to in-frame clones and leaves out a portion. This table holds 220,000 or so clones, approximately 70% found once. Sequenced sample: PBMCs. The sequence came from a young woman in good health and CMV-seronegative.

CDR3 nucleotides: TGTGCCAGCAGCTTGACAGAAGGGAATTCACCCCTCCACTTT. Its translation: CASSLTEGNSPLHF. The V call is TRBV7-6, the J call TRBJ1-6; perhaps TRBD1 as D (5 bases). Trimming removed 3 bases from V and 7 bases from J, with 10 bases in between. The CDR3 contains 14 residues. Germline V CDR1 and CDR2: SGHVS, FNYEAQ.